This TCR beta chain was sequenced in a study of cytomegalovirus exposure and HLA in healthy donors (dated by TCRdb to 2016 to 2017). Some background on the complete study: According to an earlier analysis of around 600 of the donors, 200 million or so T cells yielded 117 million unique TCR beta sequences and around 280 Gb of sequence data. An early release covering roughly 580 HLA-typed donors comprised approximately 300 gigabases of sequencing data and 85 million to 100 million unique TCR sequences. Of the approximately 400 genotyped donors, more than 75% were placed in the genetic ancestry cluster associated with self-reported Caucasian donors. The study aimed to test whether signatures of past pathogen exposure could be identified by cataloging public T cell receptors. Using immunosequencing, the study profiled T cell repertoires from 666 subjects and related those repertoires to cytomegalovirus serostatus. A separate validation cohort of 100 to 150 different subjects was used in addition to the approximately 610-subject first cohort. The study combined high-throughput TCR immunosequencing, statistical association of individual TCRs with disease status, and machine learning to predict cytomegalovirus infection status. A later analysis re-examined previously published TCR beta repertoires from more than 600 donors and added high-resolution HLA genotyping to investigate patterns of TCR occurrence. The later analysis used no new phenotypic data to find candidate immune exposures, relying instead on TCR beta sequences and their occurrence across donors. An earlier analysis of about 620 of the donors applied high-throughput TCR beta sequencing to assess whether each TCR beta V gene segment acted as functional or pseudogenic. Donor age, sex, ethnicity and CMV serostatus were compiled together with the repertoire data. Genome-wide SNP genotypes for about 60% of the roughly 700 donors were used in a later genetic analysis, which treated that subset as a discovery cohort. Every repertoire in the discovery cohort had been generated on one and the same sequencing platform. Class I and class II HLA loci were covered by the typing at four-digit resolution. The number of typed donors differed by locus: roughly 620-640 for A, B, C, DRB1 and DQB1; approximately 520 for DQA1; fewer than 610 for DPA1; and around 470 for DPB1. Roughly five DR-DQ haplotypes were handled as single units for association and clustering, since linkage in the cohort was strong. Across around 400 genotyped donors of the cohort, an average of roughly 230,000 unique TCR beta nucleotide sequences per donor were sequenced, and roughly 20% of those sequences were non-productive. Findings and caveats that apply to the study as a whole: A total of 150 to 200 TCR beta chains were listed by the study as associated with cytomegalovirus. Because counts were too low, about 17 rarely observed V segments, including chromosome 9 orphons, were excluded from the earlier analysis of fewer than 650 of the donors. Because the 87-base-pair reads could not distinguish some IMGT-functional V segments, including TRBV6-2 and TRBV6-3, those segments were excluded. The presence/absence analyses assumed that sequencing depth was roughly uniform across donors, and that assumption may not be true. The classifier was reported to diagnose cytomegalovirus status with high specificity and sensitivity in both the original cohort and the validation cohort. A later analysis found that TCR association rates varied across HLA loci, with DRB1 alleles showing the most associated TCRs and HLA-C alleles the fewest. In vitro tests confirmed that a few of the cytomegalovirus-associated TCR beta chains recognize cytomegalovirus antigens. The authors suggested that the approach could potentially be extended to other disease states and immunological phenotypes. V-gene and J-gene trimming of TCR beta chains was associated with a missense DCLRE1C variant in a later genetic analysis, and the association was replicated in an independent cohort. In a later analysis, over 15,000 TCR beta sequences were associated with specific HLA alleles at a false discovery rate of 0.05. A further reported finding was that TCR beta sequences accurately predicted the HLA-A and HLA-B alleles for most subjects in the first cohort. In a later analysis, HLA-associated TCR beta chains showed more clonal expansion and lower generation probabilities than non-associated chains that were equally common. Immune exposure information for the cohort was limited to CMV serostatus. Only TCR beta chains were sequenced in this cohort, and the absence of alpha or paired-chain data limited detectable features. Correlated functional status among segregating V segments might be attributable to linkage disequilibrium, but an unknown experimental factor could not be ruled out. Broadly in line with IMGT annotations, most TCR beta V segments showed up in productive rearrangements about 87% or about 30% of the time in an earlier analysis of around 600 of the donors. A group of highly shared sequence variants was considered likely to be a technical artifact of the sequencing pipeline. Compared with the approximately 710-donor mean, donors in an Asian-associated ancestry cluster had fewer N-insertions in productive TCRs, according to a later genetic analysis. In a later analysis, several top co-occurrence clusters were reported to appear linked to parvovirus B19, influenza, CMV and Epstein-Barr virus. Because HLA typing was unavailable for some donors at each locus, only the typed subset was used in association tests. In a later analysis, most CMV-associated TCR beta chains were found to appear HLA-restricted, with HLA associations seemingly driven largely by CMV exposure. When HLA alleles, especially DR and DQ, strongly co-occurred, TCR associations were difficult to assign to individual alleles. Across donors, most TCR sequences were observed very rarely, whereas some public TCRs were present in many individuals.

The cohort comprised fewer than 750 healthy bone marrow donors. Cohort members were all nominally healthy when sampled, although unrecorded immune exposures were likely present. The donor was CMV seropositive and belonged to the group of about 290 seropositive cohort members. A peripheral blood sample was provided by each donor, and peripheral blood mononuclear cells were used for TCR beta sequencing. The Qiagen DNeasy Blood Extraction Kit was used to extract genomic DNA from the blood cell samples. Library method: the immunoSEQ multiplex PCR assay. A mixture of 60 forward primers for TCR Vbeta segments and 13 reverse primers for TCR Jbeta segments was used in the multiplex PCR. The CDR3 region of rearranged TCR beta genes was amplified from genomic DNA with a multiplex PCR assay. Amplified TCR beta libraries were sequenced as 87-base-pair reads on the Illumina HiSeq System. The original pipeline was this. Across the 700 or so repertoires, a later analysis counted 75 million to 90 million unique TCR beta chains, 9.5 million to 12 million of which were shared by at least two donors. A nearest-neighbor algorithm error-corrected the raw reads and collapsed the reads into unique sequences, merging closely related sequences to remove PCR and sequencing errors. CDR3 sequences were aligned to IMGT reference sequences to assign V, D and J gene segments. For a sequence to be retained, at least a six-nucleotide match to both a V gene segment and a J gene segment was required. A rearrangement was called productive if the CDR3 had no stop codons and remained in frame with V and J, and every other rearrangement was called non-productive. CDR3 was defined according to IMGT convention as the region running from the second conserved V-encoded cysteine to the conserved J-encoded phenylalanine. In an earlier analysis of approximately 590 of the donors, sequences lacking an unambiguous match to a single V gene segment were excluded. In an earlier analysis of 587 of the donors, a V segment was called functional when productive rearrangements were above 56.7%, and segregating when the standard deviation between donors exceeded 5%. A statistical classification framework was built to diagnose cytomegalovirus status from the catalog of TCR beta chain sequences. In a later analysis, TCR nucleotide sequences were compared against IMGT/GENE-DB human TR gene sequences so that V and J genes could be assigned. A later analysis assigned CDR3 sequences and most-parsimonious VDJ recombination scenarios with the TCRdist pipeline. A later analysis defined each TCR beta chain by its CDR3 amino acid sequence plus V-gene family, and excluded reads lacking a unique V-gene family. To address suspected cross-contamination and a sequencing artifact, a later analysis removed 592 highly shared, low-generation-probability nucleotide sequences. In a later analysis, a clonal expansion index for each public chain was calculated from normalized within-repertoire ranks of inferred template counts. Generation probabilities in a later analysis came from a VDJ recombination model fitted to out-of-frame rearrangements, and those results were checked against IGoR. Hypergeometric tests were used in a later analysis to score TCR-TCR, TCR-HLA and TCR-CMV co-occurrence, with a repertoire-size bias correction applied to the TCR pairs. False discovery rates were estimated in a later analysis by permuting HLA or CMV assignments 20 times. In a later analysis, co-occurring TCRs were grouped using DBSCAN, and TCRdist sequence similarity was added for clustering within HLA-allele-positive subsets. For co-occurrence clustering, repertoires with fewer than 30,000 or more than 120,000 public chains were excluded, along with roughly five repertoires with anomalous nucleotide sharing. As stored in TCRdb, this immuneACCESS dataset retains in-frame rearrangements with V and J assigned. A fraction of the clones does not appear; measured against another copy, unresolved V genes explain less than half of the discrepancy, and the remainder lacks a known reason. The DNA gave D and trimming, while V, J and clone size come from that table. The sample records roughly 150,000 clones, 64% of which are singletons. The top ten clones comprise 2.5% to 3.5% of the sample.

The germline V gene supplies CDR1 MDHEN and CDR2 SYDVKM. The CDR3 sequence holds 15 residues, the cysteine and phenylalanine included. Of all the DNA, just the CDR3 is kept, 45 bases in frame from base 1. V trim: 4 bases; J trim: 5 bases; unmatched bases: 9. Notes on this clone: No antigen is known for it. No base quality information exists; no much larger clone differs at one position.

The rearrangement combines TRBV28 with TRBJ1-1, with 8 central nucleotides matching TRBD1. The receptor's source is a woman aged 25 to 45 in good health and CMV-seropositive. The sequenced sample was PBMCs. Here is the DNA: TGTGCCAGCAGTTCGACAGGGGTGGTGAGGACTGAAGCTTTCTTT. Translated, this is CASSSTGVVRTEAFF.